Below, 20 T cell receptor beta chains from the same sample are listed, as sequenced in a study of shared clonotypes between healthy human individuals. TCRdb keeps only in-frame clones here, not all; method: immunoSEQ multiplex PCR. The repertoire has roughly 1,100,000 clones, approximately 70% of them found once; the top ten carry approximately 1.5%. Sequencing used memory CD4+ T cells sorted from blood. Subset given: CD45RA-negative fraction. All receptors come from a man aged 18-30 years in good health.

The V and J genes are TRBV27 and TRBJ2-7; TRBD2 matches 9 bases. V shed 6 bases, J shed 6 bases, and the junction held 9 bases outside the gene matches. The CDR3 contains 14 residues. CDR1 and CDR2 from the germline V gene are MNHEY and SMNVEV (reference sequence). CDR3 in DNA: TGTGCCAGCAGATACGTAGCGGGAGCTCGCGAGCAGTACTTC. This gives the protein CASRYVAGAREQYF.

As for this clone: The same CDR3 is also encoded by other DNA sequences in this sample. This chain links TRBV30 with TRBJ1-5; perhaps TRBD1 as D (6 bases). The ends were cut back, 5 bases at V and 2 bases at J, with 10 bases in the middle. The germline V gene encodes CDR1 GTSNPN and CDR2 SVGIG (reference sequence). CDR3 size: 13 residues. The CDR3 region is CAWGGGGNQPQHF. CDR3 bases: TGTGCCTGGGGAGGGGGGGGCAATCAGCCCCAGCATTTT.

The rearrangement uses TRBV9 and TRBJ2-1; 7 nucleotides align to TRBD2. The CDR3 consists of 17 residues. V was clipped by 2 bases and J by 7 bases; unmatched bases: 15. Germline loops: CDR1 SGDLS, CDR2 YYNGEE. CDR3 bases: TGTGCCAGCAGCGTCAAGTGGGGTGCGGGAGTACCTAATGAGCAGTTCTTC. Protein: CASSVKWGAGVPNEQFF.

This clone showed up just a few times. This chain uses TRBV7-9 with TRBJ2-2; a weak D match, TRBD2 (5 bases). The V end was cut by 5 bases, the J end by 8 bases, with 12 bases between. The CDR3 loop spans 13 amino acids. CDR1 SEHNR and CDR2 FQNEAQ come from the germline V gene (reference sequence). CDR3 residues: CASSPRERGELFF. CDR3 in DNA: TGTGCCAGCAGCCCTAGGGAGAGAGGGGAGCTGTTTTTT.

The V gene is TRBV7-3, the J gene TRBJ2-3, with TRBD2 matching 9 bases. Germline CDR1 and CDR2: SGHTA and FQGTGA. The CDR3 covers 16 residues. V was pared by 5 bases and J by 0 bases, with 6 bases of the junction left unmatched. The CDR3 loop reads CASSLSGGTSTDTQYF. CDR3 coding DNA: TGTGCCAGCAGCCTTAGCGGGGGAACTAGCACAGATACGCAGTATTTT.

This clone was counted only a few times. V gene TRBV7-2 combines with J gene TRBJ2-5, with 7 bases identical to TRBD1. In germline, CDR1 is SGHTA, CDR2 FQGNSA. The CDR3 runs 12 residues. V lost 5 bases, J lost 7 bases, and 4 bases stayed unmatched. DNA for the CDR3: TGTGCCAGCAGCAGGGACAGCGGGACCCAGTACTTC. Translation: CASSRDSGTQYF.

This sequence joins TRBV10-2 and TRBJ1-6; the D is unclear. Germline V gene data show CDR1 as WSHSY and CDR2 as SAAADI. V lost 6 bases, J lost 7 bases, and 19 bases lay in between. The CDR3 consists of 16 residues. Written as DNA, the CDR3 is TGCGCCAGCAGGGAGGGCCGGGAAGTAGGAAATTCACCCCTCCACTTT. Protein sequence: CASREGREVGNSPLHF.

This chain joins TRBV9 and TRBJ2-2; 10 bases align to TRBD2. The CDR3 is made up of 19 amino acids. After removal of 0 bases from V and 5 bases from J, the junction contained 13 bases not matched to a gene. Germline V gene lookup returns CDR1 SGDLS and CDR2 YYNGEE. The CDR3 DNA sequence: TGTGCCAGCAGCGTAGGGTCTCGCGAGCGGGGGGGCGCGACCGGGGAGCTGTTTTTT. This translates into CASSVGSRERGGATGELFF.

This clone is a singleton in its sample. A clone one base away is much larger, so this may be a read error. The rearrangement links TRBV7-2 to TRBJ2-1; 9 bases fit TRBD2. J was trimmed by 4 bases and V by 1 base; bases with no gene match: 2. Germline V lookup: CDR1 SGHTA, CDR2 FQGNSA. This CDR3 is built from 15 residues. The CDR3 is CASSLGSGGYNEQFF. The CDR3 coding sequence is TGTGCCAGCAGCTTAGGAAGCGGGGGGTACAATGAGCAGTTCTTC.

The chain has TRBV30 and TRBJ1-2; D is possibly TRBD1 (5 bases). The CDR3 is 13 amino acids. V was trimmed by 1 base and J by 4 bases, leaving 10 bases between them. Germline V gives CDR1 GTSNPN, CDR2 SVGIG (reference sequence). The CDR3 coding sequence is TGTGCCTGGAGTGGGGGGGAAGGCTATGGCTACACCTTC. This gives the protein CAWSGGEGYGYTF.

This rearrangement joins TRBV6-6 to TRBJ2-7; 13 nucleotides match TRBD2. CDR1 is MNHNY, CDR2 SVGAGI, per germline (reference sequence). The CDR3 length is 15 residues. With 7 bases clipped from V and 7 bases from J, the junction kept 10 bases outside the gene matches. In nucleotides, the CDR3 is TGTGCCAGCACTAGGACTAGCGGGAGAGCAGAGGAGCAGTACTTC. Translating it yields CASTRTSGRAEEQYF.

The chain carries TRBV15 and TRBJ2-5; 7 bases agree with TRBD2. The DNA end favors TRBJ2-7, so the J call may be wrong. CDR3 size: 13 residues. Germline CDR1 reads LNHNV; CDR2 reads YYDKDF (reference sequence). The CDR3 is CATSSDGRYEQYF. The CDR3 coding sequence is TGTGCCACCAGCAGCGACGGGAGGTACGAGCAGTACTTC.

CDR3 DNA: TGTGCCAGCAGCGACGGCAACTCTGGAAACACCATATATTTT. Its protein product is CASSDGNSGNTIYF. The genes are TRBV10-3 and TRBJ1-3; no reliable D call. The CDR3 consists of 14 residues. Germline values: CDR1 ENHRY, CDR2 SYGVKD. Trimming removed 10 bases at V and 0 bases at J, with 13 bases between.

The rearrangement uses TRBV5-4 and TRBJ2-5; 8 nucleotides agree with TRBD2. Per the germline V gene, CDR1 is SGHNT and CDR2 is YYREEE (reference sequence). The ends lost 3 bases at V and 2 bases at J; junction bases unmatched: 6. The length of the CDR3 is 15 residues. The CDR3 DNA is TGTGCCAGCAGCTGGTTTTCTAGCGGGCAAGAGACCCAGTACTTC. The encoded protein is CASSWFSSGQETQYF.

The rearrangement joins TRBV5-1 to TRBJ2-3; TRBD1 matches 8 bases. Germline lookup yields CDR1 SGHRS and CDR2 YFSETQ. The trim removed 0 bases at V and 6 bases at J, leaving 6 bases unmatched. The CDR3 loop spans 15 amino acids. CDR3 amino acids: CASSLAGQVGDTQYF. CDR3 nucleotides: TGCGCCAGCAGCTTGGCGGGACAGGTCGGCGATACGCAGTATTTT.

In this sample, this clone turned up once. The V and J genes are TRBV29-1 and TRBJ2-7; D is possibly TRBD2 (7 bases). The CDR3 runs 15 residues. CDR1 and CDR2 from the germline V gene are SQVTM and ANQGSEA. V was clipped by 3 bases and J by 2 bases, with 17 bases between them. The CDR3 sequence is CSVEGGASGTYEQYF. The CDR3 nucleotides are TGCAGCGTTGAGGGGGGGGCTAGCGGAACCTACGAGCAGTACTTC.

This rearrangement joins TRBV6-5 to TRBJ2-2, with a possible D match to TRBD1 (7 bases). With 8 bases removed from V and 5 bases from J, the gap between germline ends came to 15 bases. CDR1 is MNHEY and CDR2 is SVGAGI in the germline V gene. This CDR3 region has 14 residues. The DNA for the CDR3 is TGTGCCAGCGTCATGCCAGGGGGGACCGGGGAGCTGTTTTTT. Its protein product is CASVMPGGTGELFF.

The V call is TRBV6-1, the J call TRBJ2-7, with D perhaps matching TRBD2 (5 bases). V dropped 1 base and J dropped 1 base, with 14 bases sitting between them. CDR3 length: 16 amino acids. Germline lookup yields CDR1 MNHNS and CDR2 SASEGT. CDR3 loop: CASSEGSGIPSYEQYF. As DNA, the CDR3 is TGTGCCAGCAGTGAAGGATCGGGGATTCCTTCCTACGAGCAGTACTTC.

The gene calls are TRBV9 and TRBJ2-5, with 8 positions matching TRBD1. The CDR3 has 14 residues. After removal of 4 bases from V and 9 bases from J, the junction contained 11 bases not matched to a gene. Germline V gene lookup returns CDR1 SGDLS and CDR2 YYNGEE. DNA of the CDR3: TGTGCCAGCAGCCCGACGGGACAGGTTCAGGCCCAGTACTTC. Translation: CASSPTGQVQAQYF.

V gene TRBV2 combines with J gene TRBJ1-1; TRBD1 is a possible D gene (5 bases). Germline assignment: CDR1 SNHLY and CDR2 FYNNEI. The CDR3 consists of 16 residues. V dropped 5 bases and J dropped 1 base, with 17 bases sitting between them. This CDR3 is CASSRPGLQGNTEAFF. As DNA, the CDR3 is TGTGCCAGCAGTCGACCGGGACTCCAAGGGAACACTGAAGCTTTCTTT. The full variable domain, in which reference TRBV2 and TRBJ1-1 provide the parts outside the CDR3, is EPEVTQTPSHQVTQMGQEVILRCVPISNHLYFYWYRQILGQKVEFLVSFYNNEISEKSEIFDDQFSVERPDGSNFTLKIRSTKLEDSAMYFCASSRPGLQGNTEAFFGQGTRLTVV.